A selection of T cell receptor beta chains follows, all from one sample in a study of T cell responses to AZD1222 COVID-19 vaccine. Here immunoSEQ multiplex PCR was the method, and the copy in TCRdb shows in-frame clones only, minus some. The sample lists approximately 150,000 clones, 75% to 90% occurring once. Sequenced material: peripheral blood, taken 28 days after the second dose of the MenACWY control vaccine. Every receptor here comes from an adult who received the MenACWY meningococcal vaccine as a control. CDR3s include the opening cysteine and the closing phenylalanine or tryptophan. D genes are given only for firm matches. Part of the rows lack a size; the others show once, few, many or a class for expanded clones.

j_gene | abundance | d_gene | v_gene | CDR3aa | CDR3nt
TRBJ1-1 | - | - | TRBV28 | CASSSPPGGTEAFF | TGTGCCAGCAGTTCACCCCCCGGTGGCACTGAAGCTTTCTTT
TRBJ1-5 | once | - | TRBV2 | CASRGWSNQPQHF | TGTGCCAGCCGGGGGTGGAGCAATCAGCCCCAGCATTTT
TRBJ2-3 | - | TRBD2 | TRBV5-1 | CASSLVAGADTQYF | TGCGCCAGCAGCTTGGTGGCGGGAGCAGATACGCAGTATTTT
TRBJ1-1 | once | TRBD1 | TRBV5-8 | CASRLRGEYTEAFF | TGTGCCAGCAGACTCAGGGGGGAGTACACTGAAGCTTTCTTT
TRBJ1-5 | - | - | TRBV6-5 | CASSYSRGAQPQHF | TGTGCCAGCAGTTACTCGCGGGGAGCGCAGCCCCAGCATTTT
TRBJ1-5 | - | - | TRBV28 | CASSLSWSDQPQHF | TGTGCCAGCAGTTTATCTTGGTCCGATCAGCCCCAGCATTTT
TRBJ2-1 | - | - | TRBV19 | CASSIVSGQSYNEQFF | TGTGCCAGTAGTATAGTTTCCGGACAGTCCTACAATGAGCAGTTCTTC
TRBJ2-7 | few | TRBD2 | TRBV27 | CASSFSGGTYEQYF | TGTGCCAGCAGTTTTAGCGGGGGGACCTACGAGCAGTACTTC
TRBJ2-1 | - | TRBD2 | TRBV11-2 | CASSGSGDEQFF | TGTGCCAGCAGCGGCAGCGGGGATGAGCAGTTCTTC
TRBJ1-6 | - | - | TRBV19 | CASDQTGKRGSPLHF | TGTGCCAGCGATCAAACAGGGAAACGGGGTTCACCCCTCCACTTT
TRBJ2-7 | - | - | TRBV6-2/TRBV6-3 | CASSYLAVQYF | TGTGCCAGCAGTTATCTTGCCGTGCAGTACTTC
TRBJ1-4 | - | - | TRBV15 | CATSRDRGNEKLFF | TGTGCCACCAGCAGAGATCGGGGGAATGAAAAACTGTTTTTT
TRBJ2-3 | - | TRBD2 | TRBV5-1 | CASRLAGRGTDTQYF | TGCGCCAGTCGACTAGCGGGAAGAGGCACAGATACGCAGTATTTT
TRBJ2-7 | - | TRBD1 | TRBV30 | CAWSPGTGRYEQYF | TGTGCCTGGAGTCCAGGGACAGGGAGATACGAGCAGTACTTC
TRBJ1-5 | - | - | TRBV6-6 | CASSYDSNQPQHF | TGTGCCAGCAGTTACGATAGCAATCAGCCCCAGCATTTT
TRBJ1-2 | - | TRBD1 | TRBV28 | CASSLATGTFGYTF | TGTGCCAGCAGTTTAGCGACAGGGACCTTTGGCTACACCTTC
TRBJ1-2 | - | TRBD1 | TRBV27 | CASSSPGQGAGGYTF | TGTGCCAGCAGTTCCCCGGGACAGGGGGCGGGTGGCTACACCTTC
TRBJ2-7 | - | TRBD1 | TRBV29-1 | CSVEGPKTGLSYEQYF | TGCAGCGTTGAGGGTCCAAAGACAGGGCTGTCCTACGAGCAGTACTTC
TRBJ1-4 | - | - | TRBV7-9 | CASSLEAIQEKLFF | TGTGCCAGCAGCTTAGAGGCCATTCAGGAAAAACTGTTTTTT
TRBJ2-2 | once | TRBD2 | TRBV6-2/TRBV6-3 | CASSYSSGTYTGELFF | TGTGCCAGCAGTTACTCGAGCGGGACCTACACCGGGGAGCTGTTTTTT
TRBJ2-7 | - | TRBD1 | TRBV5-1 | CASSPYGQEYEQYF | TGCGCCAGCAGCCCGTACGGACAGGAGTACGAGCAGTACTTC
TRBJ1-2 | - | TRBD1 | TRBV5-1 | CATTLGTGRSGGYTF | TGCGCCACCACCCTCGGGACAGGGAGGAGCGGTGGCTACACCTTC
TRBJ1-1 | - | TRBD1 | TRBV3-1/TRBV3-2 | CASSPGQGGTEAFF | TGTGCCAGCAGCCCCGGACAGGGGGGCACTGAAGCTTTCTTT
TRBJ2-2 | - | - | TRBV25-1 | CASSPNRPNTGELFF | TGTGCCAGCAGTCCCAACAGACCGAACACCGGGGAGCTGTTTTTT
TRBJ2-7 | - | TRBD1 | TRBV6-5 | CASSHRGRSYEQYF | TGTGCCAGCAGTCACAGGGGGCGAAGCTACGAGCAGTACTTC
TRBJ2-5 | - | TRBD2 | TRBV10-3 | CATSGTSGQETQYF | TGTGCCACTAGTGGAACTAGCGGGCAAGAGACCCAGTACTTC
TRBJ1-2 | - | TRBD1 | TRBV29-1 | CSVPGQGLYGYTF | TGCAGCGTTCCCGGACAGGGTCTGTATGGCTACACCTTC
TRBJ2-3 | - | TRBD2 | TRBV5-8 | CASRSLAGGRGDTQYF | TGTGCCAGCAGGTCACTAGCGGGAGGCCGTGGAGATACGCAGTATTTT